The present T cell receptor (beta chain) was sequenced within a study of PD-1 blockade in mismatch repair-deficient tumors. Study-wide context: Enrolled about 2012-2016, patients had progressing, pretreated mismatch repair-deficient cancers of more than ten types. Study findings and constraints: After pembrolizumab, tumor-resident clones rose rapidly, then generally contracted before radiologic responses.

Every patient had mismatch repair deficiency by PCR or immunohistochemistry. TCR sequencing covered a few patients who responded to pembrolizumab. Measured with immunoSEQ multiplex PCR; TCRdb has only the in-frame clones, and not every one. The sample consists of about 63,000 clones, around 88% of them appearing once. Germline CDR1 and CDR2: LNHDA and SQIVND (reference sequence). V dropped 8 bases and J dropped 0 bases, with 5 bases sitting between them. This CDR3 has 13 residues. A word on this clone: Its antigen is as yet unknown.

The J gene is TRBJ2-6, the V gene TRBV19; D unclear. The sequencing here drew on peripheral blood, taken 52 weeks after starting pembrolizumab. The source is an adult with mismatch repair-deficient cancer. The CDR3 bases are TGTGCCAGTTCGAACTCTGGGGCCAACGTCCTGACTTTC. Residues: CASSNSGANVLTF.